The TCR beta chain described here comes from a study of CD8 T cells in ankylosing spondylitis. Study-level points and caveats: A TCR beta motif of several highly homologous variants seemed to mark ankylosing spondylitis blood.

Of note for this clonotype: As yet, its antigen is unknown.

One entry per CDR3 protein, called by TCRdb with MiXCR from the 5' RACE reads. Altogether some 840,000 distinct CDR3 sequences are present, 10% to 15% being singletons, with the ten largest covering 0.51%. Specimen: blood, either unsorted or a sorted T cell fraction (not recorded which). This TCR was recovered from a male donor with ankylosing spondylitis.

CDR3 residues: CASSFLGQGHNEAFF. Written as DNA, the CDR3 is TGCGCCAGCAGCTTTCTGGGACAGGGGCATAATGAAGCTTTCTTT. V and J are TRBV5-1 and TRBJ1-1; 10 bases fit TRBD1. With V trimmed by 2 bases and J by 7 bases, 8 bases remained unmatched. Germline values: CDR1 SGHRS, CDR2 YFSETQ. The CDR3 is 15 amino acids.